The sequence of this T cell receptor beta chain was determined in a study of T-cell reconstitution after alpha-beta-depleted transplantation in children. This clonotype turned up a few times. There are 13 residues in the CDR3. V lost 3 bases and J lost 5, with 10 bases in between. CDR1 SGHTA and CDR2 FQGTGA come from the germline V gene. TCRbeta library preparation incorporated unique molecular identifiers. TCRdb analysed the PCR reads with MiXCR anew, one entry per CDR3 protein. The sample yields a few hundred thousand distinct CDR3 sequences, roughly 11% seen once. This TCR came from a human donor who donated a stem cell graft to a child with acute myeloid leukemia. The material was PBMCs from the stem cell graft donor, obtained from the stem cell graft. The genes are TRBV7-3 and TRBJ2-5; tentatively, D is TRBD2 (6 bases). Here the CDR3 DNA reads TGTGCCAGCAGCTTTTTTGCGGGGGAGACCCAGTACTTC. As protein: CASSFFAGETQYF.